The clone carrying this T cell receptor (beta chain) is medium-sized (0.01 to 0.1%) in the sample. Antigen unknown. TCRdb processed the reads anew with MiXCR; each CDR3 protein has one entry. The table has 10,000 to 15,000 distinct CDR3 sequences, over 25% seen once. The record originates from a study of liver allograft versus peripheral blood T cells. Study-level background: Transplanted-liver and recipient peripheral blood T cell receptor repertoires were compared. Study-level results: Peripheral blood repertoires reportedly differed from the T cell receptor repertoires found inside liver allografts.

V lost 1 base and J lost 0, with 7 bases in between. CDR1 is PRHDT, CDR2 FYEKMQ, per germline (reference sequence). The CDR3 runs 16 residues. This receptor was identified in a human patient who had a liver transplant. Some T cells may be provided by the graft donor. This chain links TRBV13 with TRBJ2-6; D gene uncertain. CDR3 protein: CASSLVGYSGANVLTF. The DNA of the CDR3 is TGTGCCAGCAGCTTAGTCGGATACTCTGGGGCCAACGTCCTGACTTTC.